The T cell receptor beta chain under discussion was sequenced for a study of identifying expanded T cells in peripheral blood (dated 2019 in TCRdb). Study-level background: Technical replicates were generated by sequencing separate aliquots of the same genomic DNA pool, with four replicates compared pairwise. Paper-wide results and their limitations: The authors expected that biological variance in healthy repertoires might rise further over much longer intervals, such as months to years. Across all healthy donors, variance in clone template counts between roughly two-week samples was found to increase significantly with total template count. Across all healthy-donor time intervals, the beta-binomial model significantly cut both the number of clones called differentially abundant and the false-positive rate. The binomial model flagged around 1.3 differentially abundant clones between technical replicates, compared with about 15 over about two weeks and 19 to 20 over roughly 4 weeks.

During the collection period, no infections or other immune events were recorded for the healthy donors. Healthy-donor blood repertoires served as a training cohort to calibrate time-dependent variance in a beta-binomial model of T-cell clone differential abundance. The training cohort included 10 or so healthy donors, of whom 3 were female and 7 were male. The donors were between roughly 29 and 65 years old, with an average age of roughly 40 years. Whole blood was collected from each healthy donor at three time points spaced two weeks apart and obtained from a commercial supplier. Genomic DNA was extracted from unsorted whole blood for immunosequencing. TCRbeta CDR3 regions were profiled by bias-controlled multiplex PCR amplification of genomic DNA with the immunoSEQ Assay. Under the source paper's analysis protocol: The absolute abundance of each unique TCRbeta CDR3 region was quantified after sequences were collapsed and filtered. Differential abundance was tested with a binomial (Fisher-equivalent) model and with a beta-binomial model adding time-dependent variance fitted from healthy donors. Any clone with fewer than 5 combined templates was excluded, and a clone was called differentially abundant if its Benjamini-Hochberg FDR was below 0.01. In the beta-binomial model, variance was expressed as a function of the total template count across the two samples, in the form v = (b*log(k)+a)^2. The immuneACCESS repertoire file appears here via TCRdb, limited to in-frame rearrangements. These files lack a portion of the clones; in checked studies, under half of the deficit traces to unresolved V genes, and the cause of the others is not known. V and J calls and clone size are as listed in that table; D and trimming were resolved from the DNA. The sample includes around 63,000 clones, with around 87% observed a single time. The ten largest make up 4.7% of the sample.

This clone was observed a single time. The antigen this receptor binds is unknown. Per-nucleotide qualities are absent, and no much larger clonotype sits a single base away. The junction shows trimming of 0 bases on V and 3 bases on J, and the gene matches do not reach 6 bases of it. Including the terminal cysteine and phenylalanine, the CDR3 comprises 16 residues. The retained sequence is limited to the CDR3, 48 bases, with the frame set at the first base. CDR1 and CDR2 were assigned from the germline V gene (reference sequence) as GTSNPN and SVGIG. This receptor was taken from a person between 18 and 75 years old in good health. The chain couples TRBV30 to TRBJ1-2; 11 central nucleotides agree with TRBD1. The specimen was blood. The base sequence is TGTGCCTGGAGTGTCGGGACAGGGGGTTTTTACTATGGCTACACCTTC. Its amino acids are CAWSVGTGGFYYGYTF.